The next 5 T cell receptor beta chains were all read from a single sample in a study of T cells in Graves' hyperthyroidism and ophthalmopathy. From RNA transcripts, TCR beta CDR3 regions were amplified. A set of HTBI primers served as the primers for a first-round RT-PCR of the TCR CDR3. TCRdb re-analysed the multiplex PCR reads in MiXCR, keeping a single row per CDR3 protein. The sample contains about 380,000 distinct CDR3 sequences, around 13% of which appear only once. Sequences were obtained from blood. These receptors all come from a woman aged 60-75 years with Graves' hyperthyroidism.

In its sample, this clonotype was seen many times. This chain connects TRBV20-1 to TRBJ1-1; D might be TRBD1 (5 bases). Trimming shortened V by 3 bases and J by 2 bases, and 13 bases separated the two germline ends. Germline V lookup: CDR1 DFQATT, CDR2 SNEGSKA (reference sequence). The CDR3 extends over 14 amino acids. CDR3 sequence: CSARYGGVNTEAFF. CDR3 in DNA: TGCAGTGCTAGGTACGGGGGGGTCAACACTGAAGCTTTCTTT.

V and J are TRBV4-1 and TRBJ2-5; 8 positions match TRBD2. The germline gives CDR1 MGHRA, CDR2 YSYEKL. This CDR3 region has 17 residues. Trimming at V came to 1 base and at J to 6 bases, leaving 13 bases not matched to a gene. CDR3: CASSQGLAGPRRQTQYF. The CDR3 nucleotides read TGCGCCAGCAGCCAAGGTTTAGCGGGACCCAGGCGGCAGACCCAGTACTTC.

The J gene is TRBJ1-5, the V gene TRBV27; D is ambiguous. The CDR3 runs 14 residues. With 5 bases removed from V and 4 bases from J, the gap between germline ends came to 12 bases. CDR1 and CDR2 from the germline V gene are MNHEY and SMNVEV (reference sequence). The CDR3 DNA is TGTGCCAGCAGTCGTGGGGTTTCAAATCAGCCCCAGCATTTT. Its translation is CASSRGVSNQPQHF.

The J gene is TRBJ2-5, the V gene TRBV11-2; 12 bases agree with TRBD1. The V gene end was trimmed by 2 bases and the J gene end by 5 bases; junction bases not matched to a gene: 9. Germline CDR1 reads SGHAT; CDR2 reads FQNNGV. This CDR3 comprises 17 residues. The CDR3 loop reads CASSLLGGTGGDETQYF. CDR3 nucleotide sequence: TGTGCCAGCAGCTTATTAGGCGGGACAGGGGGCGACGAGACCCAGTACTTC.

This clonotype was observed at least ten times. The chain employs TRBV5-6 and TRBJ2-7; D possibly corresponds to TRBD1 (6 bases). Germline CDR1 SGHDT, CDR2 YYEEEE. The germline V and J ends were trimmed by 0 bases and 6 bases, with 13 bases remaining between them. The CDR3 runs 14 residues. CDR3 in amino acids: CASSLDLGAGEQYF. CDR3 DNA sequence: TGTGCCAGCAGCTTGGATTTGGGGGCGGGCGAGCAGTACTTC.